This paragraph covers one T cell receptor beta chain sequence. The sample originates from a study of blood T cell repertoires in COVID-19. Across the study: COVID-19 samples collected from the United States, Italy and Spain covered acute and convalescent phases.

Adults between roughly 18 and 89 years of age took part from fewer than 30 US areas. Resolution of symptoms, clearance, or two negative PCRs was present in recovered Cohort 3 donors. As processed by the authors: Amplifying reference gene primers gave estimates of nucleated cell counts. Profiling relied on immunoSEQ multiplex PCR, and the TCRdb table lists in-frame clones only, not all of them. V and J calls and clone size are those listed in that table; D and trimming were worked out from the DNA. In the table there are around 260,000 clones, 70% to 90% of which are singletons. The clonotype comes from a young woman who had recovered from COVID-19. Sequencing was carried out using PBMCs or T cells enriched from blood (not recorded which).

The CDR3 loop is CSVARTGVTDTQYF. The CDR3 DNA reads TGCAGCGTTGCCCGGACAGGGGTCACAGATACGCAGTATTTT. J is TRBJ2-3 and V is TRBV29-1; 9 bases match TRBD1. The CDR3 has 14 amino acids. The V gene's germline CDR1 is SQVTM and CDR2 ANQGSEA. V shed 4 bases, J shed 2 bases, and the junction held 4 bases outside the gene matches.